Presented here are 20 T cell receptor beta chains from one specimen sequenced in a study of control samples from healthy donors and cancer patients. Only in-frame clones appear in the TCRdb table, and some are missing; sequencing was by immunoSEQ multiplex PCR. The sample holds fewer than 110,000 clones, around 89% seen once. The sample taken for sequencing was PBMCs. These receptors were obtained from a man aged 55 to 70 with lung cancer.

This chain joins TRBV30 and TRBJ1-5; D might be TRBD1 (5 bases). Deletions cut 3 bases from V and 5 bases from J, with 17 bases between. Looked up from germline, CDR1 is GTSNPN and CDR2 is SVGIG (reference sequence). CDR3 length: 15 residues. For the CDR3, the DNA is TGTGCCTGGAGCGCTATTTGGCAGGGTGATCAGCCCCAGCATTTT. Translation: CAWSAIWQGDQPQHF.

CDR3 region: CASSTPMGAGELFF. DNA for the CDR3: TGTGCCAGCAGCACCCCGATGGGAGCCGGGGAGCTGTTTTTT. V usage is TRBV9 and J usage is TRBJ2-2; a weak D match, TRBD2 (5 bases). The CDR3 length is 14 residues. V dropped 4 bases and J dropped 6 bases, with 13 bases sitting between them. Germline values: CDR1 SGDLS, CDR2 YYNGEE.

The chain couples TRBV7-3 to TRBJ2-3; D gene uncertain. V was cut by 7 bases and J by 0 bases, with 14 bases left in between. CDR3 length equals 15 residues. In germline, CDR1 is SGHTA, CDR2 FQGTGA. CDR3 bases: TGTGCCAGCAAGAAAGGCGGTTTTAGCACAGATACGCAGTATTTT. It encodes CASKKGGFSTDTQYF.

The chain links TRBV10-3 to TRBJ2-7; 10 positions match TRBD1. CDR1 and CDR2 (germline): ENHRY, SYGVKD. This CDR3 region has 14 residues. The V segment lost 2 bases and the J segment 7 bases; nucleotides outside the gene matches: 5. The chain's CDR3 is CAISEPGQGDEQYV. The CDR3 DNA sequence: TGTGCCATCAGTGAGCCAGGACAGGGGGATGAGCAGTACGTC.

This CDR3 is CATSGAGGLTGELFF. In nucleotides, the CDR3 is TGTGCCACCAGTGGAGCAGGGGGCCTCACCGGGGAGCTGTTTTTT. The chain is built from TRBV24-1 and TRBJ2-2, with 8 positions matching TRBD1. The CDR3 loop spans 15 amino acids. With V trimmed by 5 bases and J by 4 bases, 5 bases remained unmatched. Germline-derived CDR1 and CDR2 are KGHDR and SFDVKD.

The chain links TRBV28 to TRBJ2-7; D might be TRBD2 (5 bases). Germline CDR1 reads MDHEN; CDR2 reads SYDVKM. The CDR3 runs 13 residues. V shed 7 bases and J shed 9 bases, with 19 bases lying between them. The CDR3 here is CASNIGRGSPQYF. Written as DNA, the CDR3 is TGTGCCAGCAACATAGGACGAGGGTCCCCGCAGTACTTC. Drawing the rest from reference TRBV28 and TRBJ2-7, the complete variable domain is DVKVTQSSRYLVKRTGEKVFLECVQDMDHENMFWYRQDPGLGLRLIYFSYDVKMKEKGDIPEGYSVSREKKERFSLILESASTNQTSMYLCASNIGRGSPQYFGPGTRLTVT.

The chain uses TRBV5-6 and TRBJ2-5; TRBD1 agrees at 8 bases. Germline V lookup: CDR1 SGHDT, CDR2 YYEEEE. Losses at the gene ends were 1 base for V and 4 bases for J; bases not matched to a gene: 6. This CDR3 contains 15 residues. CDR3 protein: CASSLTQGVVETQYF. In DNA, the CDR3 is TGTGCCAGCAGCTTGACACAGGGGGTCGTAGAGACCCAGTACTTC.

V gene TRBV18 combines with J gene TRBJ1-5; D is perhaps TRBD1 (6 bases). The germline V gene has CDR1 KGHSH and CDR2 LQKENI. Trimming shortened V by 6 bases and J by 2 bases, and 14 bases separated the two germline ends. The CDR3 is made up of 15 amino acids. Written as DNA, the CDR3 is TGTGCCAGCTCCGCCGGGACATGGGGCAATCAGCCCCAGCATTTT. This sequence encodes CASSAGTWGNQPQHF.

This clone was detected a few times. The rearrangement joins TRBV11-3 to TRBJ2-3; TRBD1 might be the D (5 bases). CDR1 is SGHNT, CDR2 YENEEA, per germline. Trimming removed 1 base from V and 0 bases from J, with 11 bases in between. The CDR3 extends over 16 amino acids. This CDR3 reads CASSLGWGGSTDTQYF. CDR3 bases: TGTGCCAGCAGCTTAGGATGGGGCGGCAGCACAGATACGCAGTATTTT.

The chain joins TRBV18 to TRBJ2-3; 10 bases fit TRBD2. This CDR3 has 18 amino acids. V lost 4 bases to trimming and J lost 3 bases; unmatched junction nucleotides: 13. Germline V gives CDR1 KGHSH, CDR2 LQKENI. The CDR3, as DNA: TGTGCCAGCTCACTGTTATTCCTCGGGACTAGCGCGACAGATACGCAGTATTTT. Translation gives CASSLLFLGTSATDTQYF.

This clone was seen a handful of times. This rearrangement joins TRBV29-1 to TRBJ2-7, with D perhaps being TRBD1 or TRBD2 (5 bases each). Trimming cost V 3 bases and J 5 bases, with 11 bases left between them. CDR1 is SQVTM, CDR2 ANQGSEA, per germline. The CDR3 consists of 12 residues. CDR3 DNA sequence: TGCAGCGTTGAGACCGAGGGGCACGAGCAGTACGTC. Translation: CSVETEGHEQYV.

The chain is built from TRBV18 and TRBJ2-7, with a tentative D call TRBD1 (6 bases). The V gene's germline CDR1 is KGHSH and CDR2 LQKENI. Trimming took 4 bases from V and 5 from J, leaving 12 bases between them. The CDR3 extends over 13 amino acids. CDR3 nucleotides: TGTGCCAGCTCACTCGACAGGAGCAACGAGCAGTACGTC. The encoded protein is CASSLDRSNEQYV.

This chain uses TRBV30 with TRBJ1-5; TRBD1 matches at 9 bases. The V and J ends lost 2 bases and 1 base, in that order; junction bases with no gene match: 6. This CDR3 contains 16 residues. The germline gives CDR1 GTSNPN, CDR2 SVGIG (reference sequence). The CDR3 region has the DNA TGTGCCTGGAGTCTCCTGGACAGGGGCAGCAATCAGCCCCAGCATTTT. Its translation: CAWSLLDRGSNQPQHF.

The CDR3, as DNA: TGTGCCAGCAGCTTAAGTTGGGCAGACCAAGAGACCCAGTACTTC. Its protein is CASSLSWADQETQYF. The chain combines TRBV7-2 with TRBJ2-5; D unclear. V was clipped by 2 bases and J by 0 bases, with 10 bases between them. CDR1 is SGHTA, CDR2 FQGNSA, per germline. This CDR3 spans 15 amino acids.

The chain joins TRBV7-9 to TRBJ1-1, with D unresolved. Germline V gene data show CDR1 as SEHNR and CDR2 as FQNEAQ (reference sequence). The CDR3 loop spans 13 amino acids. V was trimmed by 4 bases and J by 1 base, leaving 7 bases between them. The CDR3 spells CASSSEKNTEAFF. In DNA, the CDR3 is TGTGCCAGCAGCTCAGAAAAGAACACTGAAGCTTTCTTT.

The rearrangement links TRBV14 to TRBJ1-2, with 8 bases aligning to TRBD1. Germline CDR1 reads SGHDN; CDR2 reads FVKESK. The junction had 5 bases not matched to a gene; V was cut back by 1 base and J by 4 bases. The CDR3 has 15 amino acids. CDR3 bases: TGTGCCAGCAGCCAAGGGACAGGGCTTCGCTATGGCTACACCTTC. This gives the protein CASSQGTGLRYGYTF.

The chain carries TRBV3-1 (or the pseudogene TRBV3-2) and TRBJ2-6, with a tentative D call TRBD1 (5 bases). This CDR3 contains 15 residues. V shed 4 bases and J shed 4 bases, with 11 bases lying between them. The germline gives CDR1 LGHDT, CDR2 YNNKEL (reference sequence). The CDR3 bases are TGTGCCAGCAGCCCTTCAGGGTCCGGGGCCAACGTCCTGACTTTC. Protein product: CASSPSGSGANVLTF.

Worth noting for this clone: It is likely a read error: a sequence one base away is far more abundant. Other nucleotide sequences from this sample produce the same CDR3. The chain joins TRBV2 to TRBJ1-2, with unresolved D. The CDR3 sequence is 12 residues long. V lost 2 bases, J lost 7 bases, and 8 bases lay in between. Germline CDR1 SNHLY, CDR2 FYNNEI. The CDR3 region has the DNA TGTGCCAGCAGTGAATGGGTCGCTGGCTACACCTTC. It is translated as CASSEWVAGYTF. The entire variable domain, with the rest obtained from reference TRBV2 and TRBJ1-2, is as follows: EPEVTQTPSHQVTQMGQEVILRCVPISNHLYFYWYRQILGQKVEFLVSFYNNEISEKSEIFDDQFSVERPDGSNFTLKIRSTKLEDSAMYFCASSEWVAGYTFGSGTRLTVV.

This chain connects TRBV2 to TRBJ2-7; tentative D call: TRBD1 (6 bases). V gave up 11 bases and J gave up 2 bases, with 13 bases separating them. CDR3 size: 12 residues. Germline CDR1 is SNHLY and CDR2 is FYNNEI. CDR3 nucleotides: TGTGCCGGAGGACAGTCACCCTACGAGCAGTACTTC. It yields the protein CAGGQSPYEQYF.

The rearrangement joins TRBV4-1 to TRBJ2-7, with TRBD1 as a possible D gene (6 bases). Trimming left V 0 bases short and J 0 bases short, with 12 bases between. CDR3 size: 16 residues. Germline values: CDR1 MGHRA, CDR2 YSYEKL. The CDR3 region has the DNA TGCGCCAGCAGCCAAGATCAGGGGCGAAGCTCCTACGAGCAGTACTTC. Translating it yields CASSQDQGRSSYEQYF.